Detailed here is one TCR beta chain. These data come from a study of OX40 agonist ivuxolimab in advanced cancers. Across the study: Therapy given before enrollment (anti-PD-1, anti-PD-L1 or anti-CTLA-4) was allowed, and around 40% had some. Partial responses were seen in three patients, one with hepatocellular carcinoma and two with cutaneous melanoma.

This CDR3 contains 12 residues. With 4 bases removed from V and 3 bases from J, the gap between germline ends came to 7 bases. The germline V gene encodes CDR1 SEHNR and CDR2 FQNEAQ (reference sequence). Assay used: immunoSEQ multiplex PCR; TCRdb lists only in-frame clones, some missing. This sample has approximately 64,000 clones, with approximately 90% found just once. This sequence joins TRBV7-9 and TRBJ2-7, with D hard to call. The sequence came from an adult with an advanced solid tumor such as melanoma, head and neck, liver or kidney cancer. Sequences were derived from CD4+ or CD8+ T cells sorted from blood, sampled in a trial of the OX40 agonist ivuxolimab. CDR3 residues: CASSSQVYEQYF. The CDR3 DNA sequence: TGTGCCAGCAGCTCGCAGGTCTACGAGCAGTACTTC.